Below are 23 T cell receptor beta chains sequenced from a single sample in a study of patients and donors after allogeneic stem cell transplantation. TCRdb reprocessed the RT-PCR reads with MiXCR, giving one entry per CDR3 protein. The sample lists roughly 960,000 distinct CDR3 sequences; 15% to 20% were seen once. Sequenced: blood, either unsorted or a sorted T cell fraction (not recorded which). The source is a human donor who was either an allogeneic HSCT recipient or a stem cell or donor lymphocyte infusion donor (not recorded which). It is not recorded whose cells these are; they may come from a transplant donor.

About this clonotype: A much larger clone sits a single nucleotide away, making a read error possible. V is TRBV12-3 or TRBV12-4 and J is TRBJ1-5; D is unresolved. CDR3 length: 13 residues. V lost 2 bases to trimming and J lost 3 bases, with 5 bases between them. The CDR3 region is CASSLNTNQPQHF. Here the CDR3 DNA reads TGTGCCAGCAGTTTAAATACCAATCAGCCCCAGCATTTT.

The CDR3 DNA reads as TGCGCCAGCAGCCCGACCGGGATAAAATCCCCTAATGAGCAGTTCTTC. Translated: CASSPTGIKSPNEQFF. This chain links TRBV4-1 with TRBJ2-1, with D possibly being TRBD2 (5 bases). Germline V CDR1 and CDR2: MGHRA, YSYEKL. The germline V and J ends were trimmed by 4 bases and 7 bases, with 20 bases remaining between them. The CDR3 length is 16 residues.

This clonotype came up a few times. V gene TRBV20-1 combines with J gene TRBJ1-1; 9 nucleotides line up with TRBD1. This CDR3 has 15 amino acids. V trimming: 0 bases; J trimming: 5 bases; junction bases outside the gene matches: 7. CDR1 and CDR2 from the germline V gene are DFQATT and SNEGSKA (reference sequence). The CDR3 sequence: CSARDLYRGRTEAFF. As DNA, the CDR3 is TGCAGTGCTAGAGATCTGTACAGGGGGCGAACTGAAGCTTTCTTT.

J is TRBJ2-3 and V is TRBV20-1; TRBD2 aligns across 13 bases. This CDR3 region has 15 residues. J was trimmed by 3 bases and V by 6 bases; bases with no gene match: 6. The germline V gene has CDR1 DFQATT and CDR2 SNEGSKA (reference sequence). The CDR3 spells CSAKTSGGRTDTQYF. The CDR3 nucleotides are TGCAGTGCCAAGACTAGCGGGGGGCGTACAGATACGCAGTATTTT.

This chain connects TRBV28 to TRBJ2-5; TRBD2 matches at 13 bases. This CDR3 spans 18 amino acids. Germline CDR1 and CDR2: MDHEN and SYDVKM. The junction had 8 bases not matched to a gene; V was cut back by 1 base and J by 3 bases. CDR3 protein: CASSLSLWTSGREETQYF. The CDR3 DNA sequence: TGTGCCAGCAGTTTATCCCTCTGGACTAGCGGGAGAGAAGAGACCCAGTACTTC.

The CDR3 protein is CSDNKAGDTDTQYF. CDR3 nucleotide sequence: TGCAGTGATAACAAGGCGGGGGACACAGATACGCAGTATTTT. The chain links TRBV20-1 to TRBJ2-3, with 7 nucleotides matching TRBD2. With V trimmed by 7 bases and J by 2 bases, 9 bases remained unmatched. The CDR3 runs to 14 residues. Germline loops: CDR1 DFQATT, CDR2 SNEGSKA (reference sequence).

The CDR3 loop reads CAWSGDRDFPNEQFF. The CDR3 bases are TGTGCCTGGAGTGGGGACAGGGATTTTCCCAATGAGCAGTTCTTC. The rearrangement uses TRBV30 and TRBJ2-1; 9 bases agree with TRBD1. The CDR3 is made up of 15 amino acids. Germline V gene lookup returns CDR1 GTSNPN and CDR2 SVGIG (reference sequence). Trimming took 1 base from V and 6 from J; bases not matched to a gene: 7.

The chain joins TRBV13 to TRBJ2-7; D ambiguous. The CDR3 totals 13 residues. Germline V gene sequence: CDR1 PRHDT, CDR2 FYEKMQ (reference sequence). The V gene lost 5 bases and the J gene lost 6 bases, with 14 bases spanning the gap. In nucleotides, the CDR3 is TGTGCCAGCAGCCTTCAGGCCCGTGGCGAGCAGTACTTC. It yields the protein CASSLQARGEQYF.

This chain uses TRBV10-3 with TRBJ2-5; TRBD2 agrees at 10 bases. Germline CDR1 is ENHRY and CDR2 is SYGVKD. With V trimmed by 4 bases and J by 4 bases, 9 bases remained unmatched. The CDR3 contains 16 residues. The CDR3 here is CAISGEREGQGETQYF. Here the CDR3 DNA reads TGTGCCATCAGTGGCGAGCGGGAGGGCCAGGGAGAGACCCAGTACTTC.

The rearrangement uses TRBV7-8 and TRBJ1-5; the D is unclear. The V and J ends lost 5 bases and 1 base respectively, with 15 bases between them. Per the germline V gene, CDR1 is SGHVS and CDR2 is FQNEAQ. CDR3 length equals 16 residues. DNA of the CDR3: TGTGCCAGCAGCCGGTCAAGGGTAGGGAGCAATCAGCCCCAGCATTTT. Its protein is CASSRSRVGSNQPQHF.

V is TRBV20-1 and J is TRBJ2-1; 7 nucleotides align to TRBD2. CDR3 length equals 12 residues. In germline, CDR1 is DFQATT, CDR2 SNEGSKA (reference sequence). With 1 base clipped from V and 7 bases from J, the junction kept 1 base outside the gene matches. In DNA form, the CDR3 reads TGCAGTGCTAGAGTGGGAGGGAATGAGCAGTTCTTC. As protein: CSARVGGNEQFF.

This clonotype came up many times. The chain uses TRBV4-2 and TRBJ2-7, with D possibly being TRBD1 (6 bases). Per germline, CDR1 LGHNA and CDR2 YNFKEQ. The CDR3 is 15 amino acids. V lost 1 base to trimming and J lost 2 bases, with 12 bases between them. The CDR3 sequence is CASSQAWDNTYEQYF. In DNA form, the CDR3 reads TGTGCCAGCAGCCAAGCTTGGGACAACACCTACGAGCAGTACTTC.

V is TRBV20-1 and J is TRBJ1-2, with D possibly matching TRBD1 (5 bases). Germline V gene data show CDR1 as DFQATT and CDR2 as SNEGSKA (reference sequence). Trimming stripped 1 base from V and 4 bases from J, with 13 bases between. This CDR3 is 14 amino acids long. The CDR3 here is CSARAGSVGYGYTF. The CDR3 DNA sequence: TGCAGTGCTAGAGCAGGGTCTGTGGGCTATGGCTACACCTTC.

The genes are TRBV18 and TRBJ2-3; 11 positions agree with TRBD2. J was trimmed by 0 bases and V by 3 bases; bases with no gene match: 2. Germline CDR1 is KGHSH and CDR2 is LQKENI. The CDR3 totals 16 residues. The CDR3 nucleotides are TGTGCCAGCTCACCCCGACTAGCGGGGAGCACAGATACGCAGTATTTT. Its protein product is CASSPRLAGSTDTQYF.

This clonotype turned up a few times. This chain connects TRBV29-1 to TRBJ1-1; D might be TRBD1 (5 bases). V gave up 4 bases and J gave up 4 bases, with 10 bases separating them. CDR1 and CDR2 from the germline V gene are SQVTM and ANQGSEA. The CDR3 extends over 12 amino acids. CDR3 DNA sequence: TGCAGCGTTGCGGGACTGAGCACTGAAGCTTTCTTT. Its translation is CSVAGLSTEAFF.

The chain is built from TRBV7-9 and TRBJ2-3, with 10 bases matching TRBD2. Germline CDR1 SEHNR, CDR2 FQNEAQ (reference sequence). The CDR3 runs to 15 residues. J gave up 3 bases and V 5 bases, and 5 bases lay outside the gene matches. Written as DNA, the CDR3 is TGTGCCAGCAGCGCCGGGACTAGCGAGACAGATACGCAGTATTTT. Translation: CASSAGTSETDTQYF.

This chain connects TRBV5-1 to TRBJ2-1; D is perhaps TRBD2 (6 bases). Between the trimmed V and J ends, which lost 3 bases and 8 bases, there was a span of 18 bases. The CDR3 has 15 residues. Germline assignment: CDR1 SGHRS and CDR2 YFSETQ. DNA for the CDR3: TGCGCCAGCAGCTCCCCTTTGGCGGGGAGTGATGAGCAGTTCTTC. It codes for CASSSPLAGSDEQFF.

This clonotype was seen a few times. The CDR3 spells CASSFKGQVRGYTF. CDR3 nucleotide sequence: TGTGCCAGCAGTTTCAAAGGGCAGGTCAGGGGCTACACCTTC. The V and J genes are TRBV12-3 or TRBV12-4 and TRBJ1-2; D remains unclear. The CDR3 spans 14 residues. V was shortened by 3 bases and J by 8 bases, with 16 bases between the two germline ends.

The chain's CDR3 is CASSLSTGAGWQYF. Written as DNA, the CDR3 is TGCGCCAGCAGCTTGTCAACGGGGGCTGGGTGGCAGTACTTC. The rearrangement joins TRBV5-1 to TRBJ2-7, with D perhaps given as TRBD1 or TRBD2 (6 bases each). V lost 1 base to trimming and J lost 9 bases, with 17 bases between them. Germline-derived CDR1 and CDR2 are SGHRS and YFSETQ. This CDR3 comprises 14 residues.

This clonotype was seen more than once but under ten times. DNA for the CDR3: TGTGCCAGCAGCTTAGGGCACAGATGGAATCAGCCCCAGCATTTT. This translates into CASSLGHRWNQPQHF. The V and J genes are TRBV11-2 and TRBJ1-5, with unresolved D. Trimming cost V 1 base and J 4 bases, with 11 bases left between them. Germline assignment: CDR1 SGHAT and CDR2 FQNNGV. The CDR3 is 15 residues long.

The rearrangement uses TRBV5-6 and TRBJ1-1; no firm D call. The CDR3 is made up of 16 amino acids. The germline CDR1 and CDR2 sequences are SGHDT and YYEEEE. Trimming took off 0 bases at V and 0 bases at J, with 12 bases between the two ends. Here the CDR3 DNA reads TGTGCCAGCAGCTTGGACGGCCTTGACTTGAACACTGAAGCTTTCTTT. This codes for CASSLDGLDLNTEAFF.

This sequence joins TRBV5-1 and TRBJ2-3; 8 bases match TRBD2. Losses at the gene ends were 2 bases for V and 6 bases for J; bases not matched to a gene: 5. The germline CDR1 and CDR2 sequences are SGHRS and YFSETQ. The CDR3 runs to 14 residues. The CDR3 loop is CASSFGLASDTQYF. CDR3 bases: TGCGCCAGCAGCTTCGGACTAGCAAGTGATACGCAGTATTTT.

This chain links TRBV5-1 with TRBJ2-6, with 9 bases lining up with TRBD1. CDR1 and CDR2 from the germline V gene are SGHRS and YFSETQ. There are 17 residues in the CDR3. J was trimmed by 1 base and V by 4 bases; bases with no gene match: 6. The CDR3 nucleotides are TGCGCCAGCAGCCCCCGGGACAGGGTTTCTGGGGCCAACGTCCTGACTTTC. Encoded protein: CASSPRDRVSGANVLTF. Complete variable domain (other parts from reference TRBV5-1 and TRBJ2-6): KAGVTQTPRYLIKTRGQQVTLSCSPISGHRSVSWYQQTPGQGLQFLFEYFSETQRNKGNFPGRFSGRQFSNSRSEMNVSTLELGDSALYLCASSPRDRVSGANVLTFGAGSRLTVL.